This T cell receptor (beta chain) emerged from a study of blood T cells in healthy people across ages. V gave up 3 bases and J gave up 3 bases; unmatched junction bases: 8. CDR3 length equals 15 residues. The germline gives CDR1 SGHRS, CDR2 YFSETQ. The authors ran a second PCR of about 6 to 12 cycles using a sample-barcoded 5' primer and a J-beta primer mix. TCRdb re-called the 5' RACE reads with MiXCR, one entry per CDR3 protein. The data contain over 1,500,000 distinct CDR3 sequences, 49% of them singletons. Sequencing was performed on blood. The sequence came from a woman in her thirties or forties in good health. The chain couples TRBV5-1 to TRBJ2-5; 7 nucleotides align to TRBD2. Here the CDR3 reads CASSWYGAGKETQYF. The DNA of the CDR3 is TGCGCCAGCAGCTGGTATGGAGCGGGGAAAGAGACCCAGTACTTC.